The 22 T cell receptor beta chains given below trace back to one sample, sequenced in a study of cytomegalovirus exposure and HLA in healthy donors. Researchers ran the PCR with 60 Vbeta and 13 Jbeta primers. Using immunoSEQ multiplex PCR, the repertoire was profiled, and TCRdb retains in-frame clones only, with some absent. This table has about 160,000 clones, over 75% appearing once. Sample: PBMCs. These receptors all stem from a human donor in good health.

The rearrangement joins TRBV19 to TRBJ2-7, with TRBD1 identical over 8 bases. J was trimmed by 2 bases and V by 1 base; bases with no gene match: 7. This CDR3 is built from 16 residues. CDR1 is LNHDA, CDR2 SQIVND, per germline (reference sequence). The CDR3 bases are TGTGCCAGTAGTATAGCCTCGACAGGGGAGACCTACGAGCAGTACTTC. The encoded protein is CASSIASTGETYEQYF.

This clone occurred once. The gene calls are TRBV18 and TRBJ1-1; D perhaps matches TRBD1 (6 bases). Per the germline V gene, CDR1 is KGHSH and CDR2 is LQKENI. The CDR3 has 14 residues. Trimming shortened V by 6 bases and J by 3 bases, and 14 bases separated the two germline ends. CDR3 sequence reads: CASSRGHLDTEAFF. The CDR3 DNA follows: TGTGCCAGCTCCCGGGGACACCTGGACACTGAAGCTTTCTTT.

The chain joins TRBV5-4 to TRBJ2-7, with 9 bases identical to TRBD1. From germline, CDR1 is SGHNT and CDR2 YYREEE (reference sequence). J was trimmed by 4 bases and V by 4 bases; bases with no gene match: 6. This CDR3 has 14 residues. This chain's CDR3 is CASSGGTGRYEQYF. In nucleotides, the CDR3 is TGTGCCAGCAGCGGAGGGACAGGGAGGTACGAGCAGTACTTC.

The genes are TRBV7-2 and TRBJ2-7, with 10 positions matching TRBD1. This CDR3 is 15 amino acids long. Germline V gene sequence: CDR1 SGHTA, CDR2 FQGNSA. V was clipped by 3 bases and J by 5 bases; unmatched bases: 7. The CDR3 nucleotides are TGTGCCAGCAGCTTCCCGGGACAGGGGATCCACGAGCAGTACTTC. This gives the protein CASSFPGQGIHEQYF.

This sequence joins TRBV7-6 and TRBJ2-5, with 8 positions matching TRBD1. The CDR3 length is 13 residues. Germline V gene sequence: CDR1 SGHVS, CDR2 FNYEAQ. V shed 4 bases and J 5 bases; nucleotides not matched to a gene: 3. The CDR3 reads CASSSQGGETQYF. The CDR3 coding sequence is TGTGCCAGCAGCTCACAGGGGGGCGAGACCCAGTACTTC. The whole variable domain, filled in from reference TRBV7-6 and TRBJ2-5, reads GAGVSQSPRYKVTKRGQDVALRCDPISGHVSLYWYRQALGQGPEFLTYFNYEAQQDKSGLPNDRFSAERPEGSISTLTIQRTEQRDSAMYRCASSSQGGETQYFGPGTRLLVL.

The chain links TRBV2 to TRBJ1-1; TRBD1 agrees at 7 bases. Germline V gene lookup returns CDR1 SNHLY and CDR2 FYNNEI. V lost 8 bases, J lost 0 bases, and 6 bases stayed unmatched. The CDR3 runs to 14 residues. The CDR3 DNA reads as TGTGCCAGCTTACGGGGACAGTTGAACACTGAAGCTTTCTTT. This codes for CASLRGQLNTEAFF.

The V call is TRBV15, the J call TRBJ1-5, with TRBD1 matching over 8 bases. Looked up from germline, CDR1 is LNHNV and CDR2 is YYDKDF (reference sequence). V trimming: 5 bases; J trimming: 0 bases; junction bases outside the gene matches: 6. The CDR3 is made up of 16 amino acids. The CDR3 bases are TGTGCCACCAGCGGCCGGGACAGGTATAGCAATCAGCCCCAGCATTTT. Amino acids: CATSGRDRYSNQPQHF.

Comments on this clone: The junction departs from germline at one end; a sequencing error may be responsible. Other DNA sequences in the same sample also yield this CDR3. The chain combines TRBV7-6 with TRBJ2-3, with 7 bases aligning to TRBD1. CDR1 SGHVS and CDR2 FNYEAQ come from the germline V gene. This CDR3 is 14 amino acids long. CDR3 amino acids: CASSLERGPDTQYF. CDR3 in DNA: TGTGCCAGCAGCTTAGAGAGGGGGCCTGATACGCAATATTTT.

The J gene is TRBJ2-1, the V gene TRBV6-6, with 10 bases that match TRBD2. Trimming took 7 bases from V and 8 from J; bases not matched to a gene: 5. CDR3 size: 13 residues. Germline V gives CDR1 MNHNY, CDR2 SVGAGI (reference sequence). CDR3 sequence: CASTSGGGDEQFF. As DNA, the CDR3 is TGTGCCAGCACTAGCGGGGGAGGGGATGAGCAGTTCTTC.

V gene TRBV6-5 combines with J gene TRBJ2-5; TRBD2 agrees at 8 bases. The CDR3 runs to 14 residues. Germline CDR1 is MNHEY and CDR2 is SVGAGI. The V segment lost 10 bases and the J segment 4 bases; nucleotides outside the gene matches: 11. The CDR3 DNA sequence: TGTGCCACCCGGGGGGGAGCGGGAAGAGAGACCCAGTACTTC. This sequence encodes CATRGGAGRETQYF.

The genes are TRBV7-3 and TRBJ1-2; 8 nucleotides line up with TRBD1. V was clipped by 2 bases and J by 4 bases; unmatched bases: 0. This CDR3 has 13 residues. Germline assignment: CDR1 SGHTA and CDR2 FQGTGA. DNA for the CDR3: TGTGCCAGCAGCTTAGGGACAGGCTATGGCTACACCTTC. This gives the protein CASSLGTGYGYTF.

Comment on this clone: Relative to the germline gene, one junction end is altered; a read error may explain this. V and J are TRBV7-9 and TRBJ2-3, with 8 bases identical to TRBD2. The germline V gene encodes CDR1 SEHNR and CDR2 FQNEAQ (reference sequence). The CDR3 has 14 amino acids. In nucleotides, the CDR3 is TGTTCCAGCAGCTTCGGGGGGGCCACCGATACGCAGTATTTT. Translating it yields CSSSFGGATDTQYF. The full variable domain, completed using reference TRBV7-9 and TRBJ2-3, is DTGVSQNPRHKITKRGQNVTFRCDPISEHNRLYWYRQTLGQGPEFLTYFQNEAQLEKSRLLSDRFSAERPKGSFSTLEIQRTEQGDSAMYLCSSSFGGATDTQYFGPGTRLTVL.

The V gene is TRBV10-3, the J gene TRBJ2-1, with a tentative D call TRBD1 (6 bases). The CDR3 consists of 16 residues. The V gene's germline CDR1 is ENHRY and CDR2 SYGVKD. V was clipped by 6 bases and J by 4 bases, with 19 bases between them. CDR3 DNA sequence: TGTGCCATCAGATTACAGGGTACGGGGCAATACAATGAGCAGTTCTTC. Its protein is CAIRLQGTGQYNEQFF.

This sequence joins TRBV11-3 and TRBJ2-5; no firm D call. Germline CDR1 and CDR2: SGHNT and YENEEA. The CDR3 runs to 11 residues. V was trimmed by 4 bases and J by 2 bases, leaving 2 bases between them. The DNA of the CDR3 is TGTGCCAGCAGCTCGCAAGAGACCCAGTACTTC. This translates into CASSSQETQYF.

This chain uses TRBV27 with TRBJ1-2; tentatively, D is TRBD1 (6 bases). Germline CDR1 reads MNHEY; CDR2 reads SMNVEV (reference sequence). The CDR3 loop spans 15 amino acids. The V end was cut by 3 bases, the J end by 0 bases, with 11 bases between. The CDR3: CASSFGRGANYGYTF. The CDR3 coding sequence is TGTGCCAGCAGTTTTGGGAGGGGGGCTAACTATGGCTACACCTTC.

This chain joins TRBV11-3 and TRBJ2-1, with D possibly being TRBD2 (7 bases). V was trimmed by 6 bases and J by 7 bases, leaving 10 bases between them. The CDR3 is 12 residues long. Germline CDR1 and CDR2: SGHNT and YENEEA. The CDR3 spells CASRGGANEQFF. CDR3 nucleotide sequence: TGTGCCAGCAGGGGGGGGGCAAATGAGCAGTTCTTC.

The chain has TRBV27 and TRBJ2-6, with D unresolved. Between the trimmed V and J ends, which lost 5 bases and 4 bases, there was a span of 12 bases. Germline CDR1 and CDR2: MNHEY and SMNVEV (reference sequence). CDR3 length: 15 residues. The CDR3 is CASSARALGANVLTF. In nucleotides, the CDR3 is TGTGCCAGCAGTGCGAGAGCTCTAGGGGCCAACGTCCTGACTTTC. The whole variable domain, remainder taken from reference TRBV27 and TRBJ2-6, is EAQVTQNPRYLITVTGKKLTVTCSQNMNHEYMSWYRQDPGLGLRQIYYSMNVEVTDKGDVPEGYKVSRKEKRNFPLILESPSPNQTSLYFCASSARALGANVLTFGAGSRLTVL.

This sequence joins TRBV7-9 and TRBJ2-7; 11 nucleotides align to TRBD1. In germline, CDR1 is SEHNR, CDR2 FQNEAQ (reference sequence). This CDR3 comprises 16 residues. V lost 1 base, J lost 4 bases, and 6 bases stayed unmatched. The CDR3 bases are TGTGCCAGCAGCTTAGACAACAGGGACAGGGGGTACGAGCAGTACTTC. Its protein is CASSLDNRDRGYEQYF.

The rearrangement uses TRBV7-3 and TRBJ1-1; 7 nucleotides line up with TRBD1. The CDR3 totals 13 residues. V dropped 4 bases and J dropped 5; count of bases not matched to a gene: 4. Germline V gives CDR1 SGHTA, CDR2 FQGTGA. CDR3 residues: CASSSSGQTEAFF. The DNA of the CDR3 is TGTGCCAGCAGCTCATCGGGACAGACTGAAGCTTTCTTT. Filled out from reference TRBV7-3 and TRBJ1-1, the complete variable domain reads GAGVSQTPSNKVTEKGKYVELRCDPISGHTALYWYRQSLGQGPEFLIYFQGTGAADDSGLPNDRFFAVRPEGSVSTLKIQRTERGDSAVYLCASSSSGQTEAFFGQGTRLTVV.

The V call is TRBV4-3, the J call TRBJ1-2; weak D call: TRBD1 (5 bases). From germline, CDR1 is LGHNA and CDR2 YSLEER. There are 15 residues in the CDR3. V lost 3 bases, J lost 8 bases, and 19 bases lay in between. The CDR3 sequence: CASSHQDIRAGGYTF. The CDR3 region has the DNA TGCGCCAGCAGCCATCAGGACATCCGGGCTGGGGGCTACACCTTC.

In regard to this clone: At the DNA level, this CDR3 is encoded by other sequences in the same sample as well. This rearrangement joins TRBV9 to TRBJ1-2, with D possibly being TRBD1 (6 bases). Trimming took 0 bases from V and 3 from J, leaving 6 bases between them. Germline V CDR1 and CDR2: SGDLS, YYNGEE. This CDR3 contains 13 residues. The chain's CDR3 is CASSVDRDYGYTF. Here the CDR3 DNA reads TGTGCCAGCAGCGTAGACAGGGACTATGGCTACACCTTC.

For this clone: One end of the junction varies from germline; a read error may be responsible. The CDR3 DNA is TGCGCCAGCAATGAGGGGCGCGACCCCTGGACTGAAGCTTTCTTT. Amino acid sequence: CASNEGRDPWTEAFF. The genes are TRBV10-1 and TRBJ1-1, with D perhaps matching TRBD1 (5 bases). The CDR3 has 15 amino acids. Germline values: CDR1 WNHNN, CDR2 SYGVQD (reference sequence).